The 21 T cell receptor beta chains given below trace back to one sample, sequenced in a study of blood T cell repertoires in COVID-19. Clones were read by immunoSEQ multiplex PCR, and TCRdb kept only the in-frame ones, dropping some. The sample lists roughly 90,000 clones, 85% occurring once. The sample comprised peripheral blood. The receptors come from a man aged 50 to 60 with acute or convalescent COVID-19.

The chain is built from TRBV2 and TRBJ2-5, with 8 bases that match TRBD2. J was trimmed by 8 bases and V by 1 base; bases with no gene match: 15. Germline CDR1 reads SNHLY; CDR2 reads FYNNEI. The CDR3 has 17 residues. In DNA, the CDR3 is TGTGCCAGCAGTGAAGATGGAGCGGGGGCCGGTGGGGATACCCAGTACTTC. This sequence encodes CASSEDGAGAGGDTQYF.

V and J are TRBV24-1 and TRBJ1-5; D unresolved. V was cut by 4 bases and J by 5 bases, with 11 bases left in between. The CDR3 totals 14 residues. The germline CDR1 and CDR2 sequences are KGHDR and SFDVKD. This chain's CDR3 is CATSEEQFDQPQHF. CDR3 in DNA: TGTGCCACCAGTGAGGAACAGTTTGATCAGCCCCAGCATTTT.

This CDR3 is CASSTGQGTYEQYF. In DNA form, the CDR3 reads TGTGCCAGCAGCACGGGACAGGGGACCTACGAGCAGTACTTC. The chain is built from TRBV7-2 and TRBJ2-7; 10 bases are shared with TRBD1. Germline V gene data show CDR1 as SGHTA and CDR2 as FQGNSA. This CDR3 contains 14 residues. V lost 5 bases, J lost 2 bases, and 3 bases stayed unmatched.

The CDR3 nucleotides are TGTGCCAGCAGCTCGGCCGGAAGGACTAGCGGCACAGATACGCAGTATTTT. It translates to CASSSAGRTSGTDTQYF. The rearrangement uses TRBV5-4 and TRBJ2-3; 9 positions match TRBD2. The germline gives CDR1 SGHNT, CDR2 YYREEE (reference sequence). The CDR3 has 17 residues. J lost 1 base, V lost 3 bases, and 9 bases had no gene match.

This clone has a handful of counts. CDR3 nucleotide sequence: TGTGCCAGCAACCCTTCGGAGAGCTCTGGAAACACCATATATTTT. This gives the protein CASNPSESSGNTIYF. The genes are TRBV7-9 and TRBJ1-3, with D unresolved. Deletions cut 7 bases from V and 0 bases from J, with 13 bases between. CDR1 is SEHNR, CDR2 FQNEAQ, per germline (reference sequence). The CDR3 is 15 residues long.

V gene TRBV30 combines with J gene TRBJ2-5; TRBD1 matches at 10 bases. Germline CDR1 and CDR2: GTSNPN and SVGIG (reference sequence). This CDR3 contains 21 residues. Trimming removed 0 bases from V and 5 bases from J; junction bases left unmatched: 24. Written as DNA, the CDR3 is TGTGCCTGGAGTGTACGGTATGGGTTAGGGACAGGGGTTGGAGAAGTGGAGACCCAGTACTTC. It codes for CAWSVRYGLGTGVGEVETQYF.

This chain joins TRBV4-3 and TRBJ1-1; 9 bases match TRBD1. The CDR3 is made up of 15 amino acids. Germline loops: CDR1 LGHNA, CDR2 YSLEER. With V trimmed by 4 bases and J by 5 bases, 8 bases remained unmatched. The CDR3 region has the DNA TGCGCCAGCAGCCCAGACAGGGGGGTAAATACTGAAGCTTTCTTT. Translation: CASSPDRGVNTEAFF.

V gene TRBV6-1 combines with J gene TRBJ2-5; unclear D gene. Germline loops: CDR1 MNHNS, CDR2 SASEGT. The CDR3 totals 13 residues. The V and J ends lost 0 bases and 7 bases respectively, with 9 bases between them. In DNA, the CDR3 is TGTGCCAGCAGTGAAGCTCCTCGAGGGACCCAGTACTTC. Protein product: CASSEAPRGTQYF.

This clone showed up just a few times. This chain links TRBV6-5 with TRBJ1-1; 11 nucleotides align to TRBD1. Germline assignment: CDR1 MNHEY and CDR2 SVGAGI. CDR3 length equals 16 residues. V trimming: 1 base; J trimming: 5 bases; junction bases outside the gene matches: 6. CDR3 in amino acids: CASSYWSGQGGTEAFF. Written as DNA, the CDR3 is TGTGCCAGCAGTTACTGGTCGGGACAGGGGGGAACTGAAGCTTTCTTT.

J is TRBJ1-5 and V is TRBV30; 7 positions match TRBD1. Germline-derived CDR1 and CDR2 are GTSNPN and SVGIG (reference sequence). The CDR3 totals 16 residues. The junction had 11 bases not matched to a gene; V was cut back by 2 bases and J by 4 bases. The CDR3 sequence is CAWSSKAGGRNQPQHF. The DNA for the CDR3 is TGTGCCTGGAGTAGCAAGGCAGGGGGACGGAATCAGCCCCAGCATTTT.

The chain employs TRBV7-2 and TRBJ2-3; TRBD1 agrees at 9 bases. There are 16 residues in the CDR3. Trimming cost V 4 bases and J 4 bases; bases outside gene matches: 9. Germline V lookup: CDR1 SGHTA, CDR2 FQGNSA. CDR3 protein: CASSSMGGTGSDTQYF. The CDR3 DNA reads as TGTGCCAGCAGCTCAATGGGGGGGACAGGGTCAGATACGCAGTATTTT.

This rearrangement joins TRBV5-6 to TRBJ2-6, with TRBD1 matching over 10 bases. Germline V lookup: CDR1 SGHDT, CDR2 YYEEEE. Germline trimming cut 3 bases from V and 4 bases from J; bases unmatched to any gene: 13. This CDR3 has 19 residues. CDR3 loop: CASSSYFMGQGSGANVLTF. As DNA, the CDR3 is TGTGCCAGCAGCTCTTATTTCATGGGACAGGGGAGCGGGGCCAACGTCCTGACTTTC.

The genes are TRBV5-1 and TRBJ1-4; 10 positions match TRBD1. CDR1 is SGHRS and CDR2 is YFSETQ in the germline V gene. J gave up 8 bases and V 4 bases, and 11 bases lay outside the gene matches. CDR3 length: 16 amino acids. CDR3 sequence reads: CASSLTKGTGDEKLFF. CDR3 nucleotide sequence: TGCGCCAGCAGCCTCACGAAAGGGACAGGGGACGAAAAACTGTTTTTT.

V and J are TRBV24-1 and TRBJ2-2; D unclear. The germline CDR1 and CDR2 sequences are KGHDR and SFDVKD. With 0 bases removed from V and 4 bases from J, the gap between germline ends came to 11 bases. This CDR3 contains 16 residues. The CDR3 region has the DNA TGTGCCACCAGTGATTTGGTCCGGTCGAGCACCGGGGAGCTGTTTTTT. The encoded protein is CATSDLVRSSTGELFF.

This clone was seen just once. For the CDR3, the DNA is TGCGCCAGCAGCCAAGAGACGGGGGGGCCCTACGAGCAGTACTTC. This sequence encodes CASSQETGGPYEQYF. This chain connects TRBV4-3 to TRBJ2-7; 8 nucleotides align to TRBD2. V trimming: 0 bases; J trimming: 2 bases; junction bases outside the gene matches: 3. The CDR3 is made up of 15 amino acids. CDR1 LGHNA and CDR2 YSLEER come from the germline V gene.

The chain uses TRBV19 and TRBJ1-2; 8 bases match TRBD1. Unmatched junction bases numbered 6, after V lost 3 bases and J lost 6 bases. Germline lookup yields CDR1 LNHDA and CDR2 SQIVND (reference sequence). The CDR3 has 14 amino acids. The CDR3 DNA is TGTGCCAGTAGTATCGCAGGGGGCGGAAATGGCTACACCTTC. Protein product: CASSIAGGGNGYTF.

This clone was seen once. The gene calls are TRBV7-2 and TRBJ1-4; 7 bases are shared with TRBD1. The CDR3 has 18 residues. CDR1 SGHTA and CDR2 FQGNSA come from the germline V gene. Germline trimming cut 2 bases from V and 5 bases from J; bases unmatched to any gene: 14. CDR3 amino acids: CASSLTRQGRLLNEKLFF. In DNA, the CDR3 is TGTGCCAGCAGCTTAACTAGACAGGGCCGCCTCTTAAATGAAAAACTGTTTTTT.

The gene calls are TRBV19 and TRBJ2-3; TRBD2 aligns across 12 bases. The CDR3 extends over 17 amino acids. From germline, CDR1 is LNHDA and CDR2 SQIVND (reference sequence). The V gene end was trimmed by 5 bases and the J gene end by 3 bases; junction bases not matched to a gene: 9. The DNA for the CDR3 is TGTGCCAGTAGTTCACGGACTAGCGGGATTTTAACAGATACGCAGTATTTT. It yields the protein CASSSRTSGILTDTQYF.

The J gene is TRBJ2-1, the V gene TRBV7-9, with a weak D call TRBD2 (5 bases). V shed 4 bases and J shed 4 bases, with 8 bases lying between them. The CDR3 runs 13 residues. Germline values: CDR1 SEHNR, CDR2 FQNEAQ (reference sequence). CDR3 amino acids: CASSSGEYNEQFF. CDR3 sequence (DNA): TGTGCCAGCAGCTCCGGGGAATACAATGAGCAGTTCTTC. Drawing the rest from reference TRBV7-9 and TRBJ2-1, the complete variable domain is DTGVSQNPRHKITKRGQNVTFRCDPISEHNRLYWYRQTLGQGPEFLTYFQNEAQLEKSRLLSDRFSAERPKGSFSTLEIQRTEQGDSAMYLCASSSGEYNEQFFGPGTRLTVL.

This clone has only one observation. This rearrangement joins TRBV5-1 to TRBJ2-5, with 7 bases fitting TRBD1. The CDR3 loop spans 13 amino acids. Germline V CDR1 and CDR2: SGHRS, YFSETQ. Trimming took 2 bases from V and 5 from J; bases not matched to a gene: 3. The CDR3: CASSFEGGETQYF. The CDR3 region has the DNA TGCGCCAGCAGCTTTGAAGGGGGCGAGACCCAGTACTTC.

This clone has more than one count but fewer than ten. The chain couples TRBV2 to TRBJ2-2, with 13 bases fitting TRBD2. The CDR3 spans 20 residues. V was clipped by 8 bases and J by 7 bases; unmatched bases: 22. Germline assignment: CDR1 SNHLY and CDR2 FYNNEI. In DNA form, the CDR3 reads TGTGCCAGCGGCAGGGGACAGGGTACCCCCGGGACTAGCGGGAACGGGGAGCTGTTTTTT. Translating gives CASGRGQGTPGTSGNGELFF.